The entry below gives a single T cell receptor (beta chain) sequence along with its context. Its antigen is unknown. Other DNA sequences within the sample encode an identical CDR3. The data are from a study of shared clonotypes between healthy human individuals. Study context: The study drew on a couple of women and a few men aged 18 to 49 as donors. Researchers assigned three CD4 naive, three CD4 memory, two CD8 naive and one CD8 memory plate to each donor. General study points: Sequencing depth was expected to affect clonotype sharing among donors. The study's rarefaction showed incomplete sorted-subset sequencing despite large depth.

Libraries were prepared by immunoSEQ multiplex PCR; TCRdb keeps only in-frame clonotypes and omits some of them. The sample consists of around 1.4 million clones, approximately 98.5% of them appearing once. CDR1 is KGHSH, CDR2 LQKENI, per germline. The CDR3 is made up of 15 amino acids. Trimming removed 0 bases at V and 0 bases at J, with 5 bases between. This chain links TRBV18 with TRBJ2-2; D gene unclear. The sample comprised naive CD4+ T cells sorted from blood. Subset of the sample: CD45RA+ positively selected. The clonotype comes from a man aged 25-45 years in good health. CDR3 sequence: CASSPPGTNTGELFF. The CDR3 DNA reads TGTGCCAGCTCACCACCGGGGACGAACACCGGGGAGCTGTTTTTT.